This T cell receptor beta chain originates from a study of blood T cells in healthy people across ages. This CDR3 is built from 12 residues. Trimming cost V 1 base and J 10 bases, with 10 bases left between them. Concerning this clonotype itself: The antigen remains undetermined. Given a much more abundant clone one base away, this may be a read error.

Next came a second PCR, run for about 7 to 12 cycles, which used a sample-barcoded 5' primer along with a J-beta primer mix. TCRdb re-analysed the 5' RACE reads in MiXCR, keeping a single row per CDR3 protein. The profile covers 800,000 to 950,000 distinct CDR3 sequences, with about 29% appearing a single time and approximately 10% taken by the ten largest. General study findings and limits: Age brought a roughly linear fall in TCR beta diversity measured per million T cells. A greater number of naive CD4+ cells and higher diversity distinguished long-lived donors from aged donors.

The sample also formed part of further work on T cells of mothers and their children. From that paper: Persistent microchimeric T cell clones were sought, and none were detected.

Input material: blood. The TCR originated in a woman between 35 and 50 years old in good health. The J gene is TRBJ1-2, the V gene TRBV12-3 or TRBV12-4; D gene unclear. CDR3: CASSLVPLDYTF. The CDR3 DNA reads TGTGCCAGCAGTTTAGTGCCCCTGGACTACACCTTC.